This T cell receptor beta chain stems from a study of blood T cell repertoires in COVID-19. Turning to the study itself: Samples came from the United States, Italy and Spain, spanning acute and convalescent COVID-19.

Profiled with immunoSEQ multiplex PCR; TCRdb holds only in-frame clones, not every one. The repertoire holds 35,000 to 40,000 clones, 70% to 85% seen once, with more than 20% in the top ten. J lost 0 bases, V lost 4 bases, and 14 bases had no gene match. The CDR3 has 19 amino acids. The germline gives CDR1 SGHRS, CDR2 YFSETQ. The sequenced material came from peripheral blood. This chain uses TRBV5-1 with TRBJ2-1; 9 bases are shared with TRBD1. The receptor comes from a human donor with acute or convalescent COVID-19. The donor label of this sample is uncertain. CDR3 sequence (DNA): TGCGCCAGCAGCACCCACCCCGGGACAGGGACGAGCTCCTACAATGAGCAGTTCTTC. Its protein is CASSTHPGTGTSSYNEQFF.